This TCR beta chain was documented in a study of Ad26.COV2.S vaccination and SARS-CoV-2 variants. Across the study: It was the COV1001 Ad26.COV2.S trial arm that included the donor. Administration of Ad26.COV2.S was intramuscular, either once or twice 56 days apart. Study-wide findings and caveats: Placebo recipients showed lower spike-specific TCR breadth than vaccinees.

Treatment reported: roughly 20 received Ad26.COV2.S at low or high dose, single or two shots; 5 received placebo; per-sample allocation not given. Specimen acquisition occurred on day 63 following the initial vaccine or placebo injection. Vaccination employed an Ad26 vector expressing the Wuhan-strain SARS-CoV-2 spike. Germline values: CDR1 SEHNR, CDR2 FQNEAQ (reference sequence). The CDR3 runs to 17 residues. The ends were cut back, 5 bases at V and 6 bases at J, with 24 bases in the middle. Concerning this clone itself: As yet, its antigen is unknown.

Sequenced by immunoSEQ multiplex PCR; TCRdb stores in-frame clones only, minus some. The data hold hundreds of thousands of clones, with 90% observed a single time. The chain carries TRBV7-9 and TRBJ2-3; D gene uncertain. The sample here was peripheral blood, taken in a trial of Ad26.COV2.S vaccine versus placebo. The receptor was isolated from a person aged 18-60 years who received the Ad26.COV2.S COVID-19 vaccine or a placebo. DNA of the CDR3: TGTGCCAGCAGCCCCTTCCTAGTCCTCGCCAATGTGGATACGCAGTATTTT. It yields the protein CASSPFLVLANVDTQYF.